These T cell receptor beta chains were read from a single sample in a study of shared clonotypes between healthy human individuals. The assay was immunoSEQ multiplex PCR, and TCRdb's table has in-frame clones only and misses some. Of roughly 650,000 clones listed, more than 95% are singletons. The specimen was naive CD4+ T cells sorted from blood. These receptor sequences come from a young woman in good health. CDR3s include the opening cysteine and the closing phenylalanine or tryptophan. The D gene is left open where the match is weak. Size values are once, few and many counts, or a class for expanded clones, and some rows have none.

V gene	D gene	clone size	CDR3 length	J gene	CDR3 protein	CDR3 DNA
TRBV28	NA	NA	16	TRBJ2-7	CASSSVAQGPSYEQYF	TGTGCCAGCAGTAGTGTGGCCCAGGGGCCCTCCTACGAGCAGTACTTC
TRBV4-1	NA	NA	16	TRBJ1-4	CASSQALLQERGKLFF	TGCGCCAGCAGCCAAGCCTTATTACAGGAAAGGGGAAAACTGTTTTTT
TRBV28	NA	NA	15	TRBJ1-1	CASTPVGFVRPEAFF	TGTGCCAGTACACCCGTGGGGTTCGTGAGACCTGAAGCTTTCTTT
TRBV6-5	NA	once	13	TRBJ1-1	CASRWGTNTEAFF	TGTGCCAGCAGATGGGGGACGAACACTGAAGCTTTCTTT
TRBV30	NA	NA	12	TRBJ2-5	CAWSTGSETQYF	TGTGCCTGGAGCACAGGGTCTGAGACCCAGTACTTC
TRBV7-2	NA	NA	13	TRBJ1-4	CASSLSGSPKLFF	TGTGCCAGCAGCTTATCTGGGTCCCCAAAACTGTTTTTT
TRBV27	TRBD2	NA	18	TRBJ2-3	CASSLWSGREGLTDTQYF	TGTGCCAGCAGTTTATGGTCGGGGCGGGAGGGGCTAACAGATACGCAGTATTTT
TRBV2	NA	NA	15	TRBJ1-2	CASTRESLGNYGYTF	TGTGCCAGCACCCGGGAATCGCTGGGTAACTATGGCTACACCTTC
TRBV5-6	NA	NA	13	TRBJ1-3	CASSFWYGNTIYF	TGTGCCAGCAGTTTCTGGTACGGAAACACCATATATTTT
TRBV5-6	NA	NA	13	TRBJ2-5	CASSSRGAETQYF	TGTGCCAGCAGCTCCAGGGGGGCCGAGACCCAGTACTTC
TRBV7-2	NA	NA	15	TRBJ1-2	CASSLAAGGEGGYTF	TGTGCCAGCAGCTTAGCCGCCGGGGGAGAGGGAGGCTACACCTTC
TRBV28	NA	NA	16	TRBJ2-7	CASSPSKGQGTYEQYF	TGTGCCAGCAGCCCGTCGAAGGGGCAGGGGACCTACGAGCAGTACTTC
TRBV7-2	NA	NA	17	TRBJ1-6	CASSFSGQTRNNSPLHF	TGTGCCAGCAGCTTTAGCGGCCAAACAAGGAACAATTCACCCCTCCACTTT
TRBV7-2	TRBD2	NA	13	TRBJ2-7	CASSGPGGYEQYF	TGTGCCAGCAGCGGACCGGGGGGATACGAGCAGTACTTC
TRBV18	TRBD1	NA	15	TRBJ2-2	CASSPLDRMTGELFF	TGTGCCAGCTCACCACTGGACAGGATGACCGGGGAGCTGTTTTTT
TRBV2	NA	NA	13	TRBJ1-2	CASSDTSRYGYTF	TGTGCCAGCAGTGACACATCGAGGTATGGCTACACCTTC
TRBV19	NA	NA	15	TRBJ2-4	CASSIDNREGNIQYF	TGTGCCAGTAGTATAGATAACAGGGAGGGAAACATTCAGTACTTC
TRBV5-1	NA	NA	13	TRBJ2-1	CASTPGSAGEQFF	TGCGCCAGCACCCCGGGTAGCGCGGGTGAGCAGTTCTTC
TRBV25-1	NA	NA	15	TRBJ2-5	CASSEGAGLGETQYF	TGTGCCAGCAGTGAGGGGGCGGGGCTAGGGGAGACCCAGTACTTC
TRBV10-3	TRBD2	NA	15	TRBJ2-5	CAISVLAAGEETQYF	TGTGCCATCAGTGTTCTAGCGGCGGGCGAGGAGACCCAGTACTTC
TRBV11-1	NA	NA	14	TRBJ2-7	CASSFPGASYEQYF	TGTGCCAGCAGCTTTCCAGGGGCCTCCTACGAGCAGTACTTC
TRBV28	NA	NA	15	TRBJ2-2	CASTALRANTGELFF	TGTGCCAGCACGGCGTTACGGGCGAACACCGGGGAGCTGTTTTTT
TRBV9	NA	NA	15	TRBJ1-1	CASSPNRVGGTEAFF	TGTGCCAGCAGCCCGAACAGGGTGGGAGGGACTGAAGCTTTCTTT
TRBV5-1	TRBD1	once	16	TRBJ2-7	CASSAGDRMSTYEQYF	TGCGCCAGCAGCGCTGGGGACAGGATGTCGACCTACGAGCAGTACTTC
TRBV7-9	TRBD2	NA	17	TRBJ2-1	CASSLDYGAGGRNEQFF	TGTGCCAGCAGCTTAGATTACGGAGCGGGAGGGCGAAATGAGCAGTTCTTC
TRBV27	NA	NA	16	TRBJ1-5	CASRTTTSTSNQPQHF	TGTGCCAGCAGGACTACCACAAGTACTAGCAATCAGCCCCAGCATTTT
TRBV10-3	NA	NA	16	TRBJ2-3	CAISEPGVSGTDTQYF	TGTGCCATCAGTGAGCCCGGGGTTAGCGGCACAGATACGCAGTATTTT
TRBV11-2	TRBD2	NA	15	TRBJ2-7	CASSSLRGSSYEQYF	TGTGCCAGCAGCTCTTTGCGGGGGAGCTCCTACGAGCAGTACTTC
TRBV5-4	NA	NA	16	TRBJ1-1	CASSLGKGVKAPEAFF	TGTGCCAGCAGCTTGGGGAAGGGGGTGAAAGCGCCTGAAGCTTTCTTT
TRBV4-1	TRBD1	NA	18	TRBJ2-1	CASSPGKGAKSSYNEQFF	TGCGCCAGCAGCCCCGGAAAGGGGGCTAAGAGCTCCTACAATGAGCAGTTCTTC
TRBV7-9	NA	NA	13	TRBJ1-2	CASSLEGGVGYTF	TGTGCCAGCAGCTTGGAGGGAGGTGTAGGCTACACCTTC
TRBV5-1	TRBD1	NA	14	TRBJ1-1	CASRSRQGSAEAFF	TGCGCCAGCAGATCTCGACAGGGCTCGGCTGAAGCTTTCTTT
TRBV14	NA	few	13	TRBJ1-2	CASSQGGFYGYTF	TGTGCCAGCAGCCAAGGAGGGTTCTATGGCTACACCTTC
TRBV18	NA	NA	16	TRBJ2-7	CASSRLRDIGSYEQYF	TGTGCCAGCTCACGACTCCGGGACATTGGCTCCTACGAGCAGTACTTC
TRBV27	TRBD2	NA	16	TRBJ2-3	CASRVLAGGYTDTQYF	TGTGCCAGCAGAGTACTAGCGGGAGGATACACAGATACGCAGTATTTT
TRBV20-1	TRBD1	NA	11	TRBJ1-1	CSASRDREAFF	TGCAGTGCCTCACGGGACAGAGAAGCTTTCTTT
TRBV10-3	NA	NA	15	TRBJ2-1	CAISERDSSYNEQFF	TGTGCCATCAGTGAGCGGGATAGCTCCTACAATGAGCAGTTCTTC
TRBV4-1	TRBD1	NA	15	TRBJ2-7	CASSQGQGPRNEQYF	TGCGCCAGCAGCCAAGGACAGGGCCCCCGTAACGAGCAGTACTTC
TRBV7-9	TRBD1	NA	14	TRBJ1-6	CAITGTGLYSPLHF	TGTGCCATTACCGGGACAGGGCTCTATTCACCCCTCCACTTT
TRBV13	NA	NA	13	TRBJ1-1	CASSPRRGTEAFF	TGTGCCAGCAGCCCCCGTCGGGGCACTGAAGCTTTCTTT
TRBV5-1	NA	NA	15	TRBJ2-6	CASSLRDSGANVLTF	TGCGCCAGCAGCTTGAGGGATTCTGGGGCCAACGTCCTGACTTTC
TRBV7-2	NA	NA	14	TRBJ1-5	CASSSPGFNQPQHF	TGTGCCAGCAGCTCACCAGGGTTCAATCAGCCCCAGCATTTT
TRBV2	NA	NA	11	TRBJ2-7	CASSEEAEQYF	TGTGCCAGCAGTGAAGAGGCCGAGCAGTACTTC
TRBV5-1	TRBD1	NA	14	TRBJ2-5	CASSTTTGAETQYF	TGCGCCAGCAGCACCACGACAGGGGCAGAGACCCAGTACTTC
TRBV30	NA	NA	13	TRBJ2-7	CAWSVLGSYEQYF	TGTGCCTGGAGTGTACTGGGTTCCTACGAGCAGTACTTC
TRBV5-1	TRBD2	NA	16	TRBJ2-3	CASSRTSGGYTDTQYF	TGCGCCAGCAGTCGGACTAGCGGGGGATACACAGATACGCAGTATTTT
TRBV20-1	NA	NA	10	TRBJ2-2	CSAGERELFF	TGCAGTGCGGGAGAGAGGGAGCTGTTTTTT
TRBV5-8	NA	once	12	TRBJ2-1	CASSSQHNEQFF	TGTGCCAGCAGCTCGCAACACAATGAGCAGTTCTTC